This TCR beta chain is from a study of blood T cell repertoires in COVID-19. Trimming removed 2 bases at V and 1 base at J, with 8 bases between. Germline CDR1 reads MNHEY; CDR2 reads SVGEGT. The CDR3 runs to 14 residues. Per the study methods: Estimation of nucleated cell counts relied on the amplification of reference gene primers. Clones were read by immunoSEQ multiplex PCR, and TCRdb kept only the in-frame ones, dropping some. V and J calls and clone size are those listed in that table; D and trimming were worked out from the DNA. The data hold about 97,000 clones, with roughly nine tenths observed a single time.

The source material was peripheral blood. The receptor was isolated from a woman aged 45 to 65 with COVID-19, enrolled during active disease. The V and J genes are TRBV6-2 or TRBV6-3 and TRBJ1-1; D is possibly TRBD1 (5 bases). The CDR3 bases are TGTGCCAGCAGTTACATCGGGGGGAACACTGAAGCTTTCTTT. Protein: CASSYIGGNTEAFF.